This TCR beta chain is drawn from a study of post-analysis software for immune sequencing data. Study-level points and caveats: About 5 TRBV segments, including TRBV5-6, TRBV5-1 and TRBV20-1, were more frequent in patients than controls.

This clonotype was counted a few times. The antigen is not known. CDR3 length: 15 amino acids. CDR1 and CDR2 from the germline V gene are MNHEY and SVGEGT. V lost 6 bases and J lost 7; bases outside the gene matches: 7. TCR beta cDNA libraries had unique molecular identifiers. TCRdb re-analysed the PCR reads in MiXCR, keeping a single row per CDR3 protein. Among around 700,000 distinct CDR3 sequences, over 45% were seen once, and the ten largest hold about 11%. The V call is TRBV6-2 or TRBV6-3, the J call TRBJ2-3; 13 nucleotides agree with TRBD2. The receptor comes from a girl aged 2 to 10 with multiple sclerosis. Source material: blood. CDR3 protein: CASRWTSGGLNTQYF. DNA for the CDR3: TGTGCCAGCAGGTGGACTAGCGGGGGTCTGAATACGCAGTATTTT.